This is a list of T cell receptor beta chains from one sample in a study of beta chain features in type 1 diabetes. The table came from immunoSEQ multiplex PCR; TCRdb's copy has only in-frame clones and leaves some out. The sample has more than 300,000 clones, 9.6% seen once. The sample taken for sequencing was central memory CD4+ T cells from blood. The receptors originated from a man aged 25 to 40 with type 1 diabetes. Both conserved end residues are trimmed from each CDR3.

cdr3_aa j_call v_call
ASSPGGDNEQF TRBJ2-1 TRBV5-1
ASSQDQTGPRSRELF TRBJ2-2 TRBV4-1
ASSYSGGNTGELF TRBJ2-2 TRBV6-5
ASGTNTGELF TRBJ2-2 TRBV6-6
ASSTGPQGEAF TRBJ1-1 TRBV28
ASTKSPVYEQY TRBJ2-7 TRBV28
ASSQYGQGAENEQF TRBJ2-1 TRBV14
SARGTMSQF TRBJ2-1 TRBV20-1
ASTGQGDTIY TRBJ1-3 TRBV6-6
ASSYSGTLQETQY TRBJ2-5 TRBV6-5
ASSPLVSDEQY TRBJ2-7 TRBV18
ASSLADGNYGYT TRBJ1-2 TRBV7-9
ASSPGQSLWANVLT TRBJ2-6 TRBV28
ATSRAGGSNTEAF TRBJ1-1 TRBV15
ASSLLGSSGANVLT TRBJ2-6 TRBV7-3
ASSSGHSSGANVLT TRBJ2-6 TRBV7-9
ASRRKGQALYEQY TRBJ2-7 TRBV11-1
ASSFGAGLYSNQPQH TRBJ1-5 TRBV28
ASSLGSRQMTGELF TRBJ2-2 TRBV5-4
ASSPGLENIQY TRBJ2-4 TRBV7-2
ASSSGQGTYEQY TRBJ2-7 TRBV4-1
ASSDTGTGSYEQY TRBJ2-7 TRBV6-1
ASSSGGTGSYEQY TRBJ2-7 TRBV28
ASSLEGLTDTQY TRBJ2-3 TRBV7-9
ASSEAGRDWEQF TRBJ2-1 TRBV6-1